One and the same sample provided the 30 T cell receptor beta chains below, sequenced in a study of memory CD4+ T cells and cytomegalovirus serostatus. Single viable CD3+CD4+CD8-CD45RO+ cells were sorted as the memory CD4+ T cells. Profiled with immunoSEQ multiplex PCR; TCRdb holds only in-frame clones, not every one. The sample has over 40,000 clones, roughly 72% seen once. The sequencing sample was made of memory CD4+ T cells from blood. The receptors shown here come from an adult in good health and CMV-seropositive.

The chain links TRBV11-2 to TRBJ1-4; D is unresolved. Deletions cut 4 bases from V and 6 bases from J, with 9 bases between. Germline assignment: CDR1 SGHAT and CDR2 FQNNGV. The CDR3 runs 13 residues. Here the CDR3 reads CASSSRGHEKLFF. In DNA, the CDR3 is TGTGCCAGCAGCTCACGTGGGCATGAAAAACTGTTTTTT.

This sequence joins TRBV10-2 and TRBJ1-1, with 8 bases matching TRBD1. J lost 4 bases, V lost 2 bases, and 9 bases had no gene match. The CDR3 is 16 residues long. The V gene's germline CDR1 is WSHSY and CDR2 SAAADI. The CDR3 DNA follows: TGCGCCAGCAGTGAGCAGGGGGCCTGGGAGGGCACTGAAGCTTTCTTT. Protein sequence: CASSEQGAWEGTEAFF.

CDR3 sequence reads: CASSKTGPSYEQYF. The CDR3 nucleotides read TGTGCCAGTAGTAAGACAGGGCCGTCCTACGAGCAGTACTTC. This chain joins TRBV19 and TRBJ2-7; the match to TRBD1 covers 7 bases. The germline gives CDR1 LNHDA, CDR2 SQIVND (reference sequence). This CDR3 region has 14 residues. The trim removed 4 bases at V and 1 base at J, leaving 4 bases unmatched.

This clone was detected only once. This CDR3 reads CASSLDQGENEQFF. The CDR3 DNA reads as TGTGCCAGCAGCTTGGATCAGGGTGAAAATGAGCAGTTCTTC. The rearrangement joins TRBV5-4 to TRBJ2-1; a possible D gene is TRBD1 (5 bases). The ends were cut back, 0 bases at V and 7 bases at J, with 11 bases in the middle. This CDR3 has 14 residues. CDR1 is SGHNT and CDR2 is YYREEE in the germline V gene (reference sequence).

The chain recombines TRBV5-6 with TRBJ2-1; possible D gene TRBD1, 6 bases. Germline V gives CDR1 SGHDT, CDR2 YYEEEE. The V gene lost 0 bases and the J gene lost 4 bases, with 11 bases spanning the gap. The CDR3 totals 15 residues. The CDR3 coding sequence is TGTGCCAGCAGCTTGGGCTGGACAGATTACAATGAGCAGTTCTTC. This encodes CASSLGWTDYNEQFF.

This chain connects TRBV9 to TRBJ2-2; 11 positions agree with TRBD1. The CDR3 runs to 19 residues. Germline CDR1 reads SGDLS; CDR2 reads YYNGEE. J gave up 6 bases and V 0 bases, and 13 bases lay outside the gene matches. The CDR3 DNA reads TGTGCCAGCAGCGTAGAGCTAAGGACAGGGGGCAACCCCCCCGGGGAGCTGTTTTTT. Its translation: CASSVELRTGGNPPGELFF.

This clone has only a few counts. Since no conserved phenylalanine or tryptophan closes the CDR3, a read error is the likely cause. It is unclear where the CDR3 begins or ends on the DNA, so no DNA is shown, and the CDR3 is as TCRdb lists it. The genes are TRBV10-1 and TRBJ2-3; the table names TRBD2, a call not compared with the DNA. The CDR3 region is 12 residues in length, termini included. CDR1 is WNHNN and CDR2 is SYGVQD in the germline V gene (reference sequence). The CDR3 loop reads CASRPSGLAGGP.

Concerning this clone: At the DNA level, this CDR3 is encoded by other sequences in the same sample as well. The gene calls are TRBV5-8 and TRBJ2-5; D remains ambiguous. Trimming left V 0 bases short and J 0 bases short, with 18 bases between. The length of the CDR3 is 18 residues. Germline CDR1 and CDR2: SGHTS and YDEGEE. The CDR3 here is CASSLDWAPMKYQETQYF. CDR3 DNA: TGTGCCAGCAGCTTGGATTGGGCGCCGATGAAATACCAAGAGACCCAGTACTTC.

The chain employs TRBV6-6 and TRBJ2-7; 8 nucleotides match TRBD1. The V gene's germline CDR1 is MNHNY and CDR2 SVGAGI (reference sequence). After removal of 6 bases from V and 2 bases from J, the junction contained 9 bases not matched to a gene. The CDR3 spans 15 residues. CDR3 DNA sequence: TGTGCCAGCAGCGGAACCGGGACAGGTCCCTACGAGCAGTACTTC. Translated, it gives CASSGTGTGPYEQYF.

The chain uses TRBV13 and TRBJ2-4; D not certain. Trimming took 1 base from V and 0 from J, leaving 16 bases between them. Germline CDR1 is PRHDT and CDR2 is FYEKMQ (reference sequence). CDR3 length: 18 amino acids. Here the CDR3 DNA reads TGTGCCAGCAGCTTAGTTCTGGGCAGTCATCGAGCCAAAAACATTCAGTACTTC. It is translated as CASSLVLGSHRAKNIQYF.

The chain has TRBV4-3 and TRBJ1-5; possible D gene TRBD1, 5 bases. This CDR3 spans 15 amino acids. CDR1 LGHNA and CDR2 YSLEER come from the germline V gene. V lost 3 bases, J lost 4 bases, and 13 bases lay in between. The DNA for the CDR3 is TGCGCCAGCAGCCACGAAATAGGGGTTAATCAGCCCCAGCATTTT. This translates into CASSHEIGVNQPQHF.

This chain joins TRBV15 and TRBJ2-7; 10 positions match TRBD1. The germline V gene has CDR1 LNHNV and CDR2 YYDKDF (reference sequence). CDR3 length: 15 amino acids. Trimming at V came to 1 base and at J to 5 bases, leaving 5 bases not matched to a gene. In DNA, the CDR3 is TGTGCCACCAGCAGAGGGGACAGGGGAAGACACGAGCAGTACTTC. Residues: CATSRGDRGRHEQYF.

The V gene is TRBV7-2, the J gene TRBJ1-6; D uncertain. CDR1 is SGHTA, CDR2 FQGNSA, per germline. V gave up 5 bases and J gave up 13 bases, with 12 bases separating them. The CDR3 spans 12 residues. CDR3 nucleotide sequence: TGTGCCAGCAGCCAAACGGGCGGCCCCCTCCACTTT. Residues: CASSQTGGPLHF.

The chain is built from TRBV19 and TRBJ2-7; 9 nucleotides agree with TRBD2. The CDR3 consists of 15 residues. Losses at the gene ends were 5 bases for V and 3 bases for J; bases not matched to a gene: 8. Germline CDR1 LNHDA, CDR2 SQIVND (reference sequence). In DNA form, the CDR3 reads TGTGCCAGTAGTGTGGGACTAGCAAGATACTACGAGCAGTACTTC. Its translation is CASSVGLARYYEQYF.

This clone was detected only a few times. V and J are TRBV7-9 and TRBJ1-6; 7 bases line up with TRBD1. This CDR3 has 16 amino acids. Trimming cost V 5 bases and J 9 bases; bases outside gene matches: 13. CDR1 and CDR2 (germline): SEHNR, FQNEAQ (reference sequence). CDR3 protein: CASSPWTGGRISPLHF. The CDR3 bases are TGTGCCAGCAGCCCGTGGACAGGAGGAAGAATTTCACCCCTCCACTTT.

The V gene is TRBV11-2, the J gene TRBJ1-5; D perhaps matches TRBD1 (5 bases). Germline V gives CDR1 SGHAT, CDR2 FQNNGV. This CDR3 spans 14 amino acids. Trimming removed 0 bases from V and 8 bases from J, with 11 bases in between. This CDR3 is CASSLDALGEPQHF. The CDR3 coding sequence is TGTGCCAGCAGCTTAGATGCCCTGGGGGAGCCCCAGCATTTT.

In nucleotides, the CDR3 is TGTGCCAGCAGTGGACAGGGCGAAAAACTGTTTTTT. Translating it yields CASSGQGEKLFF. This chain joins TRBV6-6 and TRBJ1-4; TRBD1 aligns across 8 bases. This CDR3 has 12 residues. Germline CDR1 reads MNHNY; CDR2 reads SVGAGI (reference sequence). Trimming cost V 5 bases and J 8 bases; bases outside gene matches: 1.

This clone was seen a single time. The chain is built from TRBV2 and TRBJ2-2; 10 bases line up with TRBD1. The CDR3 covers 16 residues. The V and J ends lost 7 bases and 6 bases, in that order; junction bases with no gene match: 11. The germline V gene has CDR1 SNHLY and CDR2 FYNNEI. CDR3 coding DNA: TGTGCCAGCAATAATCCCGGGACAGGGGTTCCCGGGGAGCTGTTTTTT. Translating gives CASNNPGTGVPGELFF.

The rearrangement links TRBV5-1 to TRBJ2-1; D is ambiguous. Germline V lookup: CDR1 SGHRS, CDR2 YFSETQ. This CDR3 contains 13 residues. V was trimmed by 0 bases and J by 6 bases, leaving 7 bases between them. DNA for the CDR3: TGCGCCAGCAGCTTGGCGGTCTCCAATGAGCAGTTCTTC. Translation gives CASSLAVSNEQFF.

The V call is TRBV5-1, the J call TRBJ2-5, with D perhaps assigned TRBD1 or TRBD2 (5 bases each). Germline V gives CDR1 SGHRS, CDR2 YFSETQ. CDR3 size: 13 residues. Trimming left V 4 bases short and J 5 bases short, with 12 bases between. This CDR3 is CASSVEGEETQYF. The CDR3 DNA sequence: TGCGCCAGCAGCGTCGAAGGGGAGGAGACCCAGTACTTC.

The chain joins TRBV4-2 to TRBJ1-2; D call uncertain. This CDR3 contains 15 residues. Trimming took off 1 base at V and 4 bases at J, with 13 bases between the two ends. Germline V gene sequence: CDR1 LGHNA, CDR2 YNFKEQ. The CDR3 loop reads CASSQVSDGFYGYTF. In DNA form, the CDR3 reads TGTGCCAGCAGCCAAGTATCGGACGGATTCTATGGCTACACCTTC.

CDR3 sequence (DNA): TGCGCCAGCAGCTTCGTGGGACAATGGGATGAAGCTTTCTTT. Protein product: CASSFVGQWDEAFF. The V call is TRBV5-1, the J call TRBJ1-1; tentative D call: TRBD1 (6 bases). Trimming took off 2 bases at V and 7 bases at J, with 15 bases between the two ends. The length of the CDR3 is 14 residues. From germline, CDR1 is SGHRS and CDR2 YFSETQ.

The chain recombines TRBV5-4 with TRBJ2-3, with D perhaps assigned TRBD1 or TRBD2 (5 bases each). The CDR3 length is 13 residues. Between the trimmed V and J ends, which lost 3 bases and 5 bases, there was a span of 10 bases. The germline V gene has CDR1 SGHNT and CDR2 YYREEE (reference sequence). The CDR3 here is CASSSGGRDTQYF. The DNA of the CDR3 is TGTGCCAGCAGCTCTGGGGGAAGAGATACGCAGTATTTT.

The genes are TRBV2 and TRBJ2-7, with 7 bases lining up with TRBD1. V was clipped by 6 bases and J by 1 base; unmatched bases: 3. CDR3 size: 13 residues. From germline, CDR1 is SNHLY and CDR2 FYNNEI. The DNA of the CDR3 is TGTGCCAGCAGGAAGGACAGGTCCTACGAGCAGTACTTC. It codes for CASRKDRSYEQYF.

This chain connects TRBV7-8 to TRBJ2-3; possibly TRBD1 or TRBD2 for D (5 bases each). The CDR3 is 16 residues long. The germline V gene encodes CDR1 SGHVS and CDR2 FQNEAQ. Trimming removed 5 bases from V and 0 bases from J, with 15 bases in between. This CDR3 reads CASSPEGTGSTDTQYF. CDR3 DNA sequence: TGTGCCAGCAGCCCCGAAGGGACGGGAAGCACAGATACGCAGTATTTT. Drawing the rest from reference TRBV7-8 and TRBJ2-3, the complete variable domain is GAGVSQSPRYKVAKRGQDVALRCDPISGHVSLFWYQQALGQGPEFLTYFQNEAQLDKSGLPSDRFFAERPEGSVSTLKIQRTQQEDSAVYLCASSPEGTGSTDTQYFGPGTRLTVL.

The chain is built from TRBV29-1 and TRBJ1-1, with D possibly matching TRBD1 (5 bases). Trimming shortened V by 8 bases and J by 9 bases, and 19 bases separated the two germline ends. This CDR3 has 12 amino acids. Germline CDR1 reads SQVTM; CDR2 reads ANQGSEA. CDR3 bases: TGCAGCTTCCGGGACGCAGAGGATCAAGCTTTCTTT. Encoded protein: CSFRDAEDQAFF.

The chain combines TRBV19 with TRBJ2-7, with TRBD2 as a possible D gene (5 bases). This CDR3 spans 13 amino acids. CDR1 and CDR2 (germline): LNHDA, SQIVND (reference sequence). V was pared by 6 bases and J by 3 bases, with 12 bases between. CDR3 sequence reads: CASRAASSYEQYF. For the CDR3, the DNA is TGTGCCAGTAGGGCGGCTAGCAGCTACGAGCAGTACTTC.

The gene calls are TRBV6-1 and TRBJ1-1, with D possibly being TRBD1 (5 bases). The CDR3 contains 15 residues. CDR1 is MNHNS, CDR2 SASEGT, per germline. V was clipped by 2 bases and J by 0 bases, with 10 bases between them. Here the CDR3 DNA reads TGTGCCAGCAGTGAACGGGGCAGTATGAACACTGAAGCTTTCTTT. This sequence encodes CASSERGSMNTEAFF.

The chain links TRBV6-1 to TRBJ1-1; D unresolved. The ends were cut back, 3 bases at V and 5 bases at J, with 13 bases in the middle. Germline values: CDR1 MNHNS, CDR2 SASEGT. CDR3 length: 14 residues. CDR3 sequence (DNA): TGTGCCAGCAGTGAGGAGGCGGGCTCGACTGAAGCTTTCTTT. Residues: CASSEEAGSTEAFF.

The chain joins TRBV5-1 to TRBJ2-1; D gene unclear. This CDR3 is 13 amino acids long. The V end lost 2 bases, the J end lost 1 base, and 4 bases lay between the germline ends. Germline loops: CDR1 SGHRS, CDR2 YFSETQ. The CDR3 DNA is TGCGCCAGCAGCTTCGAATCCTACAATGAGCAGTTCTTC. Its translation: CASSFESYNEQFF.